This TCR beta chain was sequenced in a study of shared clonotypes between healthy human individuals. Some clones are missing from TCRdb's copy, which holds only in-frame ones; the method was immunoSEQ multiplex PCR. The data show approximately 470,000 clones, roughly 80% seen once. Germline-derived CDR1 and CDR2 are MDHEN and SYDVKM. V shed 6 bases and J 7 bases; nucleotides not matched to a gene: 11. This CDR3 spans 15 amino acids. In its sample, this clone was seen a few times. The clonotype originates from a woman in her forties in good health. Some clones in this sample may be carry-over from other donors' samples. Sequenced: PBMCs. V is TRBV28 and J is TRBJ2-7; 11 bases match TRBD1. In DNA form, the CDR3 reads TGTGCCAGCAGCATAACATGGGACAGGGGGAGGGAGCAGTACTTC. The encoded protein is CASSITWDRGREQYF.